A selection of T cell receptor beta chains follows, all from one sample in a study of blood T cell repertoires in COVID-19. Sequencing used immunoSEQ multiplex PCR; TCRdb keeps in-frame clones, though not all of them. Of hundreds of thousands of clones listed, around 87% are singletons. Input material: PBMCs or T cells enriched from blood (not recorded which). The receptors derive from a man aged 30-40 years who had been exposed to COVID-19. The CDR3 runs from the conserved cysteine through the conserved F or W. A D gene is named only where the DNA matches it firmly. Some rows have no size entry. The others give once, few or many, or a class for an expanded clone.

DNA	CDR3	D	V	J	size
TGCGCCAGCAGCCAAGATTATGCAGGGGGAGAAAAACTGTTTTTT	CASSQDYAGGEKLFF	TRBD1	TRBV4-3	TRBJ1-4	NA
TGTGCCAGCAGCGGACCTGGAGGGATAACGTATGGCTACACCTTC	CASSGPGGITYGYTF	NA	TRBV9	TRBJ1-2	NA
TGTGCCAGCAGCTTCAAAGGGGTATTTCGGAAGATCGACAATGAGCAGTTCTTC	CASSFKGVFRKIDNEQFF	NA	TRBV13	TRBJ2-1	NA
TGTGCCAGCAGCTTAAACGCAGGGAACACCGGGGAGCTGTTTTTT	CASSLNAGNTGELFF	NA	TRBV7-3	TRBJ2-2	NA
TGTGCCAGCAGCCAAGATAGCGGAACCAGGACCCCCTACGAGCAGTACTTC	CASSQDSGTRTPYEQYF	NA	TRBV3-1/TRBV3-2	TRBJ2-7	NA
TGTGCCAGCAGTCGGGACCCGGGACAGTCCTACGAGCAGTACTTC	CASSRDPGQSYEQYF	TRBD1	TRBV7-6	TRBJ2-7	once
TGCGCCAGCAGCTTTTCACAGGGGGCGGCCACTGAAGCTTTCTTT	CASSFSQGAATEAFF	TRBD1	TRBV5-1	TRBJ1-1	NA
TGTGCCTGGACGGGACAGGGGGCGTATGGCTACACCTTC	CAWTGQGAYGYTF	TRBD1	TRBV30	TRBJ1-2	few
TGTGCCAGCAGTTTTAGGGGGACGGTGATGAACACTGAAGCTTTCTTT	CASSFRGTVMNTEAFF	NA	TRBV27	TRBJ1-1	NA
TGTGCCAGCAGCCCGGGACAGTTTTATACGCAGTATTTT	CASSPGQFYTQYF	TRBD1	TRBV7-2	TRBJ2-3	NA
TGTGCCAGCAGCCCCGGGGGGGACACGCAGTATTTT	CASSPGGDTQYF	TRBD2	TRBV3-1/TRBV3-2	TRBJ2-3	NA
TGTGCCAGCAGTTTTAGACAGCTAGCCAAAAACATTCAGTACTTC	CASSFRQLAKNIQYF	NA	TRBV6-2/TRBV6-3	TRBJ2-4	few
TGTGCCAGCAGCCGCCGGGACAGGGGTGGGGTCTCCCCAGATACGCAGTATTTT	CASSRRDRGGVSPDTQYF	TRBD1	TRBV3-1/TRBV3-2	TRBJ2-3	NA
TGCGCCAGCAGCCTGAAGTCTATCGCCGGGGAGCTGTTTTTT	CASSLKSIAGELFF	NA	TRBV5-1	TRBJ2-2	NA
TGTGCCACCAGTGATGCGGACAGAGTAAAAGAGACCCAGTACTTC	CATSDADRVKETQYF	NA	TRBV24-1	TRBJ2-5	NA
TGTGCCAGTAGTATCCACCCAGGAGAAGCTTTCTTT	CASSIHPGEAFF	NA	TRBV19	TRBJ1-1	NA
TGTGCCAGCAGCTTGTCGGGGGTTCAAGAGACCCAGTACTTC	CASSLSGVQETQYF	NA	TRBV13	TRBJ2-5	NA
TGTGCCAGCGCAATGGGGGGAGGCTACACCTTC	CASAMGGGYTF	NA	TRBV6-5	TRBJ1-2	NA
TGTGCCTTCACGAGCTCCTATAATTCACCCCTCCACTTT	CAFTSSYNSPLHF	NA	TRBV30	TRBJ1-6	NA
TGTGCCAGCGGCTCCGGACAGGGGTTCGATGAAAAACTGTTTTTT	CASGSGQGFDEKLFF	TRBD1	TRBV2	TRBJ1-4	NA
TGTGCCAGCAGTGTAGCCTACAATGAGCAGTTCTTC	CASSVAYNEQFF	NA	TRBV2	TRBJ2-1	NA
TGTGCCAGCAGCTTAATGACCGGGACAGGGGGTTACGAGCAGTACTTC	CASSLMTGTGGYEQYF	TRBD1	TRBV5-5	TRBJ2-7	NA
TGTGCCAGCACCGCGGGGGGGGCCTCTTCCATGGATACGCAGTATTTT	CASTAGGASSMDTQYF	TRBD2	TRBV11-2	TRBJ2-3	NA